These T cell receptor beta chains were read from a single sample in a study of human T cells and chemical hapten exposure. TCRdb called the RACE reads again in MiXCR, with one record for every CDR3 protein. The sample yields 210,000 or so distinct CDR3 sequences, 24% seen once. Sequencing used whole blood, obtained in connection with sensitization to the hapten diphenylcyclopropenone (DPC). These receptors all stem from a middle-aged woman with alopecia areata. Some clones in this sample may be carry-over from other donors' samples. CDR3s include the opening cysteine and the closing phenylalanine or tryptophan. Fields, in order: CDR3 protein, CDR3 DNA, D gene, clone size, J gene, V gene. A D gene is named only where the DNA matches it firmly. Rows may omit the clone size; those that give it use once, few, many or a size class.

cdr3_aa: CASSPPGTSGPTGELFF
cdr3_nt: TGTGCCAGCAGTCCCCCCGGGACTAGCGGACCCACCGGGGAGCTGTTTTTT
d_call: TRBD2
clone_size: .
j_call: TRBJ2-2
v_call: TRBV28

cdr3_aa: CAIRGGGASDTQYF
cdr3_nt: TGTGCCATCCGGGGAGGGGGCGCCTCAGATACGCAGTATTTT
d_call: .
clone_size: .
j_call: TRBJ2-3
v_call: TRBV10-3

cdr3_aa: CSARNRVLGELFF
cdr3_nt: TGCAGTGCTAGGAACAGGGTTTTAGGGGAGCTGTTTTTT
d_call: .
clone_size: many
j_call: TRBJ2-2
v_call: TRBV20-1

cdr3_aa: CASSLAGLAGVGQFF
cdr3_nt: TGTGCCAGCAGCTTAGCAGGACTAGCGGGAGTTGGGCAGTTCTTC
d_call: TRBD2
clone_size: few
j_call: TRBJ2-1
v_call: TRBV7-8

cdr3_aa: CSVGAHRDTEAFF
cdr3_nt: TGCAGCGTTGGGGCCCACAGGGACACTGAAGCTTTCTTT
d_call: .
clone_size: .
j_call: TRBJ1-1
v_call: TRBV29-1

cdr3_aa: CASSVATGEGVYEQYF
cdr3_nt: TGTGCCAGCAGCGTAGCTACAGGGGAGGGAGTCTACGAGCAGTACTTC
d_call: .
clone_size: .
j_call: TRBJ2-7
v_call: TRBV9

cdr3_aa: CASSSTGYNEQFF
cdr3_nt: TGTGCCAGCAGCTCGACAGGGTACAATGAGCAGTTCTTC
d_call: TRBD1
clone_size: few
j_call: TRBJ2-1
v_call: TRBV7-9

cdr3_aa: CASSQVAGGSNEQFF
cdr3_nt: TGCGCCAGCAGCCAAGTAGCGGGAGGCAGCAATGAGCAGTTCTTC
d_call: TRBD2
clone_size: few
j_call: TRBJ2-1
v_call: TRBV4-3

cdr3_aa: CASSLGQGLAKNIQYF
cdr3_nt: TGTGCCAGCAGCTTAGGACAGGGTCTAGCCAAAAACATTCAGTACTTC
d_call: TRBD1
clone_size: few
j_call: TRBJ2-4
v_call: TRBV7-9

cdr3_aa: CSARTGSGAYNEQFF
cdr3_nt: TGCAGTGCTCGGACTGGGAGCGGAGCCTACAATGAGCAGTTCTTC
d_call: .
clone_size: .
j_call: TRBJ2-1
v_call: TRBV20-1

cdr3_aa: CASSNTGGSTDTQYF
cdr3_nt: TGTGCCAGCAGCAACACAGGGGGAAGCACAGATACGCAGTATTTT
d_call: .
clone_size: few
j_call: TRBJ2-3
v_call: TRBV21-1

cdr3_aa: CASSGQGAGTEAFF
cdr3_nt: TGTGCCAGCAGCGGACAGGGAGCTGGCACTGAAGCTTTCTTT
d_call: TRBD1
clone_size: many
j_call: TRBJ1-1
v_call: TRBV6-2/TRBV6-3

cdr3_aa: CASSPQPNYGYTF
cdr3_nt: TGTGCCAGCAGCCCACAGCCTAACTATGGCTACACCTTC
d_call: .
clone_size: .
j_call: TRBJ1-2
v_call: TRBV7-9

cdr3_aa: CASSQDVRFTDTQYF
cdr3_nt: TGTGCCAGCAGCCAAGACGTAAGATTCACAGATACGCAGTATTTT
d_call: .
clone_size: few
j_call: TRBJ2-3
v_call: TRBV4-2

cdr3_aa: CASSLTGAGAYEQYF
cdr3_nt: TGTGCCAGCTCCCTGACTGGGGCTGGGGCCTACGAGCAGTACTTC
d_call: .
clone_size: .
j_call: TRBJ2-7
v_call: TRBV3-1

cdr3_aa: CSVGQRGWGEQFF
cdr3_nt: TGCAGCGTTGGGCAGAGAGGGTGGGGTGAGCAGTTCTTC
d_call: .
clone_size: few
j_call: TRBJ2-1
v_call: TRBV29-1

cdr3_aa: CSASPGHSGNTIYF
cdr3_nt: TGCAGTGCTAGTCCAGGGCACTCTGGAAACACCATATATTTT
d_call: .
clone_size: .
j_call: TRBJ1-3
v_call: TRBV20-1

cdr3_aa: CATSKEPGRNSPLHF
cdr3_nt: TGTGCCACCAGCAAAGAGCCAGGGAGGAATTCACCCCTCCACTTT
d_call: .
clone_size: few
j_call: TRBJ1-6
v_call: TRBV15

cdr3_aa: CSVGRRPGSEAFF
cdr3_nt: TGCAGCGTTGGTAGGAGACCGGGGTCTGAAGCTTTCTTT
d_call: .
clone_size: .
j_call: TRBJ1-1
v_call: TRBV29-1

cdr3_aa: CSALFGPLHF
cdr3_nt: TGCAGTGCCCTATTCGGCCCCCTCCACTTT
d_call: .
clone_size: many
j_call: TRBJ1-6
v_call: TRBV20-1

cdr3_aa: CASSLGRGLTEAFF
cdr3_nt: TGTGCCAGCAGCTTAGGCAGGGGTCTCACTGAAGCTTTCTTT
d_call: .
clone_size: .
j_call: TRBJ1-1
v_call: TRBV7-9

cdr3_aa: CSASYWGSLNQPQHF
cdr3_nt: TGCAGTGCTAGTTACTGGGGGAGCCTTAATCAGCCCCAGCATTTT
d_call: .
clone_size: .
j_call: TRBJ1-5
v_call: TRBV20-1

cdr3_aa: CSAKIGPVGNQPQHF
cdr3_nt: TGCAGTGCTAAAATCGGCCCGGTAGGCAATCAGCCCCAGCATTTT
d_call: .
clone_size: few
j_call: TRBJ1-5
v_call: TRBV20-1

cdr3_aa: CASSEGGFIDTQYF
cdr3_nt: TGTGCCAGCAGTGAGGGGGGGTTTATAGATACGCAGTATTTT
d_call: TRBD2
clone_size: .
j_call: TRBJ2-3
v_call: TRBV6-4

cdr3_aa: CSVGGQGGLFANEQFF
cdr3_nt: TGCAGCGTCGGGGGGCAGGGGGGACTATTTGCCAATGAGCAGTTCTTC
d_call: .
clone_size: .
j_call: TRBJ2-1
v_call: TRBV29-1

cdr3_aa: CASRGSGEQYF
cdr3_nt: TGTGCCAGCCGAGGGAGCGGCGAGCAGTACTTC
d_call: .
clone_size: few
j_call: TRBJ2-7
v_call: TRBV6-6

cdr3_aa: CASSFSGVSTGELFF
cdr3_nt: TGTGCCAGCAGTTTCTCAGGGGTCTCCACCGGGGAGCTGTTTTTT
d_call: .
clone_size: few
j_call: TRBJ2-2
v_call: TRBV28

cdr3_aa: CASSLVGSGANVLTF
cdr3_nt: TGTGCCAGCAGCTTAGTGGGCTCTGGGGCCAACGTCCTGACTTTC
d_call: .
clone_size: few
j_call: TRBJ2-6
v_call: TRBV7-9

cdr3_aa: CASSPAQGGTEAFF
cdr3_nt: TGTGCCAGCTCACCGGCGCAGGGAGGAACTGAAGCTTTCTTT
d_call: .
clone_size: .
j_call: TRBJ1-1
v_call: TRBV18